These 10 T cell receptor beta chains were sequenced from one sample in a study of cytomegalovirus exposure and HLA in healthy donors. The PCR made use of 60 Vbeta and 13 Jbeta primers. Sequenced by immunoSEQ multiplex PCR; TCRdb stores in-frame clones only, minus some. The sample lists around 76,000 clones; 78% were seen once. The sample consisted of PBMCs. The receptors here all came from a woman aged 40 to 50 in good health and CMV-seropositive.

This clone was detected only a few times. The chain employs TRBV5-4 and TRBJ2-7, with 13 bases aligning to TRBD2. Germline CDR1 SGHNT, CDR2 YYREEE (reference sequence). The CDR3 consists of 15 residues. Trimming at V came to 4 bases and at J to 2 bases, leaving 3 bases not matched to a gene. In nucleotides, the CDR3 is TGTGCCAGCAGCCTAACTAGCGGGGGGGCCTACGAGCAGTACTTC. Its protein is CASSLTSGGAYEQYF.

This CDR3 reads CASSRPGNTEAFF. The CDR3 bases are TGTGCCAGCTCACGTCCGGGGAACACTGAAGCTTTCTTT. The gene calls are TRBV18 and TRBJ1-1; the D is unclear. Germline lookup yields CDR1 KGHSH and CDR2 LQKENI. V was pared by 4 bases and J by 1 base, with 7 bases between. The CDR3 totals 13 residues.

The chain has TRBV7-9 and TRBJ1-2, with D possibly matching TRBD1 (6 bases). CDR1 and CDR2 from the germline V gene are SEHNR and FQNEAQ (reference sequence). The CDR3 runs 15 residues. V gave up 1 base and J gave up 0 bases, with 9 bases separating them. The CDR3 nucleotides are TGTGCCAGCAGCTTAGGGGGGCCGTCTAACTATGGCTACACCTTC. Its translation is CASSLGGPSNYGYTF.

This chain links TRBV11-2 with TRBJ2-7; D perhaps matches TRBD1 (6 bases). V lost 0 bases, J lost 2 bases, and 8 bases lay in between. The CDR3 spans 14 residues. Per the germline V gene, CDR1 is SGHAT and CDR2 is FQNNGV. The DNA for the CDR3 is TGTGCCAGCAGCTTAGATCGGGACACCTACGAGCAGTACTTC. As protein: CASSLDRDTYEQYF. Full variable domain (missing parts from reference TRBV11-2 and TRBJ2-7): EAGVAQSPRYKIIEKRQSVAFWCNPISGHATLYWYQQILGQGPKLLIQFQNNGVVDDSQLPKDRFSAERLKGVDSTLKIQPAKLEDSAVYLCASSLDRDTYEQYFGPGTRLTVT.

This clone was counted between two and nine times. The V and J genes are TRBV5-5 and TRBJ1-1; tentative D call: TRBD1 (6 bases). This CDR3 contains 14 residues. The germline V gene encodes CDR1 SGHKS and CDR2 YYEKEE (reference sequence). V was trimmed by 0 bases and J by 1 base, leaving 7 bases between them. CDR3 loop: CASSLDRANTEAFF. The CDR3 region has the DNA TGTGCCAGCAGCTTGGACAGGGCGAACACTGAAGCTTTCTTT. Filled out from reference TRBV5-5 and TRBJ1-1, the complete variable domain reads DAGVTQSPTHLIKTRGQQVTLRCSPISGHKSVSWYQQVLGQGPQFIFQYYEKEERGRGNFPDRFSARQFPNYSSELNVNALLLGDSALYLCASSLDRANTEAFFGQGTRLTVV.

The genes are TRBV5-8 and TRBJ1-2, with D unclear. CDR3 length equals 15 residues. Germline assignment: CDR1 SGHTS and CDR2 YDEGEE. Deletions cut 1 base from V and 1 base from J, with 11 bases between. The CDR3 DNA follows: TGTGCCAGCAGCTTGATGATCCACATTAACTATGGCTACACCTTC. Encoded protein: CASSLMIHINYGYTF. The full variable domain, its missing parts supplied by reference TRBV5-8 and TRBJ1-2, is EAGVTQSPTHLIKTRGQQATLRCSPISGHTSVYWYQQALGLGLQFLLWYDEGEERNRGNFPPRFSGRQFPNYSSELNVNALELEDSALYLCASSLMIHINYGYTFGSGTRLTVV.

The sample holds one count of this clone. The rearrangement joins TRBV4-2 to TRBJ2-5; the match to TRBD1 covers 10 bases. This CDR3 is built from 14 residues. The germline V gene has CDR1 LGHNA and CDR2 YNFKEQ. With 4 bases clipped from V and 5 bases from J, the junction kept 4 bases outside the gene matches. The CDR3 DNA reads as TGTGCCAGCAGCCCGGGACAGGGGCGGGAGACCCAGTACTTC. This codes for CASSPGQGRETQYF.

This rearrangement joins TRBV5-1 to TRBJ1-3, with D tentatively TRBD1 (6 bases). Germline V gene data show CDR1 as SGHRS and CDR2 as YFSETQ. This CDR3 contains 14 residues. Trimming shortened V by 4 bases and J by 1 base, and 9 bases separated the two germline ends. CDR3 amino acids: CASSVRGSGNTIYF. The CDR3 DNA follows: TGCGCCAGCAGCGTAAGGGGGTCTGGAAACACCATATATTTT.

V gene TRBV11-2 combines with J gene TRBJ2-3; 8 bases fit TRBD2. Germline V gene data show CDR1 as SGHAT and CDR2 as FQNNGV. The CDR3 has 16 amino acids. The J segment lost 1 base and the V segment lost 0 bases, leaving 3 bases of the junction unmatched. CDR3 region: CASSLEWRGGTDTQYF. CDR3 nucleotides: TGTGCCAGCAGCTTAGAGTGGCGGGGGGGCACAGATACGCAGTATTTT.

The V call is TRBV19, the J call TRBJ1-2, with TRBD1 as a possible D gene (6 bases). The CDR3 length is 13 residues. Trimming took off 8 bases at V and 3 bases at J, with 13 bases between the two ends. From germline, CDR1 is LNHDA and CDR2 SQIVND (reference sequence). In DNA form, the CDR3 reads TGTGCCAGTCATCGGACAGTAGACTATGGCTACACCTTC. It specifies CASHRTVDYGYTF.